The 27 T cell receptor beta chains reported below all come from one sample, sequenced in a study of blood T cell repertoires in COVID-19. Clones were sequenced by immunoSEQ multiplex PCR, and TCRdb holds only the in-frame ones, with some missing. The sample contains over 60,000 clones, over 80% of which appear only once. Sequencing input: peripheral blood. These receptors came from a woman over 75 with acute or convalescent COVID-19.

This clone was found once. This chain uses TRBV25-1 with TRBJ1-3, with D perhaps TRBD1 (5 bases). The CDR3 is made up of 15 amino acids. Germline V CDR1 and CDR2: MGHDK, SYGVNS. Trimming stripped 11 bases from V and 0 bases from J, with 17 bases between. Here the CDR3 DNA reads TGTGCCTCCTCCGGCGGGGGGTTCTCTGGAAACACCATATATTTT. Protein product: CASSGGGFSGNTIYF. The full variable domain, its missing parts supplied by reference TRBV25-1 and TRBJ1-3, is EADIYQTPRYLVIGTGKKITLECSQTMGHDKMYWYQQDPGMELHLIHYSYGVNSTEKGDLSSESTVSRIRTEHFPLTLESARPSHTSQYLCASSGGGFSGNTIYFGEGSWLTVV.

The chain joins TRBV29-1 to TRBJ2-3; 8 positions match TRBD1. V lost 5 bases to trimming and J lost 2 bases; unmatched junction nucleotides: 12. Germline CDR1 is SQVTM and CDR2 is ANQGSEA. The CDR3 sequence is 16 residues long. CDR3 nucleotides: TGCAGCGTTCAACGCGGACAGGGAGGCGACACAGATACGCAGTATTTT. This gives the protein CSVQRGQGGDTDTQYF.

The rearrangement joins TRBV3-1 (or the pseudogene TRBV3-2) to TRBJ2-3; 11 nucleotides align to TRBD2. Trimming removed 2 bases from V and 4 bases from J; junction bases left unmatched: 2. The CDR3 contains 15 residues. Germline values: CDR1 LGHDT, CDR2 YNNKEL (reference sequence). DNA of the CDR3: TGTGCCAGCAGCCAAACTAGCGGGAGTTCAGATACGCAGTATTTT. It translates to CASSQTSGSSDTQYF.

A few counts support this clone. The chain is built from TRBV9 and TRBJ2-1; 8 bases align to TRBD2. CDR3 size: 16 residues. Germline CDR1 is SGDLS and CDR2 is YYNGEE. Trimming removed 2 bases from V and 0 bases from J; junction bases left unmatched: 4. CDR3 residues: CASSVLAGSSYNEQFF. CDR3 bases: TGTGCCAGCAGCGTCTTAGCGGGGAGCTCCTACAATGAGCAGTTCTTC.

The CDR3: CATSATGGHSYEQYF. CDR3 coding DNA: TGTGCCACCAGTGCTACAGGGGGCCATTCCTACGAGCAGTACTTC. V and J are TRBV15 and TRBJ2-7, with 9 bases identical to TRBD1. The CDR3 covers 15 residues. Losses at the gene ends were 6 bases for V and 1 base for J; bases not matched to a gene: 7. Germline V gene data show CDR1 as LNHNV and CDR2 as YYDKDF (reference sequence).

The chain has TRBV6-5 and TRBJ1-2; D unresolved. The germline gives CDR1 MNHEY, CDR2 SVGAGI. V was trimmed by 4 bases and J by 6 bases, leaving 12 bases between them. CDR3 length equals 13 residues. In DNA form, the CDR3 reads TGTGCCAGCAGTTTGGGTATGGCGGATGGCTACACCTTC. Its protein is CASSLGMADGYTF.

This chain uses TRBV11-2 with TRBJ2-3; 8 bases are shared with TRBD1. Germline trimming cut 3 bases from V and 0 bases from J; bases unmatched to any gene: 8. The CDR3 sequence is 17 residues long. CDR1 is SGHAT and CDR2 is FQNNGV in the germline V gene. In nucleotides, the CDR3 is TGTGCCAGCAGCTTCGACAGGGGTTTGTTAAGCACAGATACGCAGTATTTT. It specifies CASSFDRGLLSTDTQYF.

This chain uses TRBV5-5 with TRBJ2-7; unclear D gene. Trimming left V 0 bases short and J 11 bases short, with 15 bases between. The germline gives CDR1 SGHKS, CDR2 YYEKEE (reference sequence). The CDR3 sequence is 13 residues long. CDR3 sequence reads: CASSLAATPAEYF. CDR3 bases: TGTGCCAGCAGCTTGGCCGCGACTCCCGCGGAGTACTTC. Looking up the rest from reference TRBV5-5 and TRBJ2-7 gives the full variable domain: DAGVTQSPTHLIKTRGQQVTLRCSPISGHKSVSWYQQVLGQGPQFIFQYYEKEERGRGNFPDRFSARQFPNYSSELNVNALLLGDSALYLCASSLAATPAEYFGPGTRLTVT.

The V and J genes are TRBV7-8 and TRBJ2-7, with 11 bases matching TRBD2. The CDR3 has 15 amino acids. CDR1 and CDR2 from the germline V gene are SGHVS and FQNEAQ. Trimming removed 5 bases from V and 4 bases from J; junction bases left unmatched: 7. For the CDR3, the DNA is TGTGCCAGCAGCCTCACGGTAGCGGGAGGGTACGAGCAGTACTTC. Translation: CASSLTVAGGYEQYF.

The V gene is TRBV6-5, the J gene TRBJ2-1, with D maybe TRBD2 (5 bases). V shed 6 bases and J shed 0 bases, with 9 bases lying between them. CDR1 is MNHEY, CDR2 SVGAGI, per germline. The CDR3 totals 14 residues. This chain's CDR3 is CASREVSSYNEQFF. The DNA for the CDR3 is TGTGCCAGCAGGGAGGTGAGCTCCTACAATGAGCAGTTCTTC.

V is TRBV19 and J is TRBJ2-1, with 14 positions matching TRBD2. CDR3 length equals 13 residues. V was clipped by 9 bases and J by 9 bases; unmatched bases: 4. CDR1 is LNHDA, CDR2 SQIVND, per germline (reference sequence). In nucleotides, the CDR3 is TGTGCCAGCCGACTAGCGGGAGGGGGTGAGCAGTTCTTC. This sequence encodes CASRLAGGGEQFF. Together with reference TRBV19 and TRBJ2-1, the CDR3 gives the full variable domain: DGGITQSPKYLFRKEGQNVTLSCEQNLNHDAMYWYRQDPGQGLRLIYYSQIVNDFQKGDIAEGYSVSREKKESFPLTVTSAQKNPTAFYLCASRLAGGGEQFFGPGTRLTVL.

The gene calls are TRBV28 and TRBJ1-2; no reliable D call. CDR3 length: 16 amino acids. V was shortened by 6 bases and J by 0 bases, with 17 bases between the two germline ends. In germline, CDR1 is MDHEN, CDR2 SYDVKM. The CDR3 here is CASRKGLDFTNYGYTF. The CDR3 nucleotides read TGTGCCAGCAGGAAAGGGCTGGACTTCACTAACTATGGCTACACCTTC.

This clone was detected a few times. The V and J genes are TRBV28 and TRBJ1-4, with 9 nucleotides matching TRBD1. CDR3 length: 15 residues. From germline, CDR1 is MDHEN and CDR2 SYDVKM. J gave up 8 bases and V 8 bases, and 12 bases lay outside the gene matches. The CDR3 spells CASGTSGQGGEKLFF. DNA for the CDR3: TGTGCCAGCGGCACCTCGGGACAGGGTGGGGAAAAACTGTTTTTT.

This chain joins TRBV15 and TRBJ1-5; no clear D gene. The V end lost 0 bases, the J end lost 3 bases, and 6 bases lay between the germline ends. The CDR3 is 14 amino acids. Per the germline V gene, CDR1 is LNHNV and CDR2 is YYDKDF (reference sequence). Written as DNA, the CDR3 is TGTGCCACCAGCAGAGATAACAACAATCAGCCCCAGCATTTT. It codes for CATSRDNNNQPQHF.

This clone was seen only a few times. This chain uses TRBV15 with TRBJ2-7; TRBD1 aligns across 8 bases. Looked up from germline, CDR1 is LNHNV and CDR2 is YYDKDF (reference sequence). The J segment lost 3 bases and the V segment lost 4 bases, leaving 5 bases of the junction unmatched. The CDR3 sequence is 14 residues long. In DNA form, the CDR3 reads TGTGCCACCAGCACCGGACAGGGAAACTACGAGCAGTACTTC. Protein: CATSTGQGNYEQYF.

The chain couples TRBV9 to TRBJ2-3; no clear D gene. The length of the CDR3 is 13 residues. Germline lookup yields CDR1 SGDLS and CDR2 YYNGEE. V lost 1 base and J lost 2, with 5 bases in between. The CDR3 nucleotides read TGTGCCAGCAGCGTATCAATCACAGATACGCAGTATTTT. Amino acid sequence: CASSVSITDTQYF.

A word on this clone: Other DNA sequences in the same sample also yield this CDR3. The chain recombines TRBV18 with TRBJ1-1; TRBD1 agrees at 9 bases. The germline V gene has CDR1 KGHSH and CDR2 LQKENI. The V and J ends lost 4 bases and 1 base, in that order; junction bases with no gene match: 1. The CDR3 totals 14 residues. The CDR3 sequence: CASSLGQGNTEAFF. The CDR3 nucleotides are TGTGCCAGCTCACTGGGACAGGGGAACACTGAAGCTTTCTTT.

The rearrangement joins TRBV5-4 to TRBJ2-7, with D uncertain. Germline values: CDR1 SGHNT, CDR2 YYREEE (reference sequence). Trimming shortened V by 1 base and J by 3 bases, and 11 bases separated the two germline ends. The CDR3 totals 14 residues. CDR3: CASSLRRSNYEQYF. In DNA form, the CDR3 reads TGTGCCAGCAGCTTGAGGCGGAGTAACTACGAGCAGTACTTC.

The V call is TRBV27, the J call TRBJ2-3, with 9 bases that match TRBD1. The CDR3 is made up of 18 amino acids. Germline V gene data show CDR1 as MNHEY and CDR2 as SMNVEV (reference sequence). V shed 5 bases and J 2 bases; nucleotides not matched to a gene: 14. The CDR3 here is CASSNRDRVTIPTDTQYF. CDR3 coding DNA: TGTGCCAGCAGTAACCGGGACAGGGTAACCATACCCACAGATACGCAGTATTTT.

This sequence joins TRBV5-1 and TRBJ2-1, with 8 nucleotides matching TRBD2. Trimming took 0 bases from V and 2 from J; bases not matched to a gene: 13. The CDR3 consists of 19 residues. From germline, CDR1 is SGHRS and CDR2 YFSETQ. The DNA of the CDR3 is TGCGCCAGCAGCTTGGATTTCGTGTCTAGCGGGCTGACCTACAATGAGCAGTTCTTC. Protein product: CASSLDFVSSGLTYNEQFF.

V usage is TRBV7-9 and J usage is TRBJ2-1, with 13 bases identical to TRBD2. With 5 bases clipped from V and 15 bases from J, the junction kept 7 bases outside the gene matches. This CDR3 has 13 residues. The germline gives CDR1 SEHNR, CDR2 FQNEAQ (reference sequence). The CDR3 protein is CASSGLAGEDGFF. CDR3 nucleotides: TGTGCCAGCAGCGGACTAGCGGGAGAGGATGGGTTCTTC.

This clone is a singleton in its sample. The chain combines TRBV29-1 with TRBJ1-5, with D uncertain. CDR3 length equals 12 residues. The germline CDR1 and CDR2 sequences are SQVTM and ANQGSEA. Trimming cost V 0 bases and J 7 bases, with 7 bases left between them. The CDR3 reads CSVEDGLQPQHF. CDR3 sequence (DNA): TGCAGCGTTGAAGACGGTTTGCAGCCCCAGCATTTT.

This clone has just a few counts. The J gene is TRBJ2-1, the V gene TRBV18, with 8 bases lining up with TRBD1. Germline trimming cut 3 bases from V and 3 bases from J; bases unmatched to any gene: 10. The germline gives CDR1 KGHSH, CDR2 LQKENI. The CDR3 has 17 amino acids. CDR3 sequence: CASSPGAPDRVYNEQFF. The CDR3 nucleotides read TGTGCCAGCTCACCGGGGGCGCCGGACAGGGTCTACAATGAGCAGTTCTTC.

V gene TRBV6-2 or TRBV6-3 combines with J gene TRBJ1-1, with D perhaps TRBD1 (5 bases). With 5 bases removed from V and 0 bases from J, the gap between germline ends came to 10 bases. Germline CDR1 reads MNHEY; CDR2 reads SVGEGT. The CDR3 is 14 amino acids. CDR3 DNA: TGTGCCAGCAGTCCGGGACTGATGAACACTGAAGCTTTCTTT. Residues: CASSPGLMNTEAFF.

The chain has TRBV10-3 and TRBJ1-5, with 9 positions matching TRBD1. The J segment lost 7 bases and the V segment lost 6 bases, leaving 7 bases of the junction unmatched. Germline V gene data show CDR1 as ENHRY and CDR2 as SYGVKD. This CDR3 is built from 14 residues. The CDR3 DNA reads as TGTGCCATCAGATTGGACAGGGGAGGACAGCCCCAGCATTTT. It encodes CAIRLDRGGQPQHF.

The chain is built from TRBV10-1 and TRBJ2-4, with D possibly being TRBD2 (6 bases). The germline gives CDR1 WNHNN, CDR2 SYGVQD (reference sequence). V dropped 4 bases and J dropped 0 bases, with 13 bases sitting between them. The CDR3 has 16 amino acids. The CDR3 loop reads CASSGEAGLAKNIQYF. For the CDR3, the DNA is TGCGCCAGCAGTGGAGAGGCGGGGCTAGCCAAAAACATTCAGTACTTC.

The J gene is TRBJ2-5, the V gene TRBV5-1; D remains unclear. Trimming left V 4 bases short and J 5 bases short, with 12 bases between. Germline CDR1 and CDR2: SGHRS and YFSETQ. This CDR3 has 13 amino acids. CDR3 residues: CASSRSGRETQYF. In DNA, the CDR3 is TGCGCCAGCAGCCGGAGTGGAAGGGAGACCCAGTACTTC. Drawing the rest from reference TRBV5-1 and TRBJ2-5, the complete variable domain is KAGVTQTPRYLIKTRGQQVTLSCSPISGHRSVSWYQQTPGQGLQFLFEYFSETQRNKGNFPGRFSGRQFSNSRSEMNVSTLELGDSALYLCASSRSGRETQYFGPGTRLLVL.